The clone carrying this T cell receptor (beta chain) came up once. Its specificity is unknown. Samples were assayed with immunoSEQ v3.0 at survey level. Sequencing used immunoSEQ multiplex PCR; TCRdb keeps in-frame clones, though not all of them. The table lists 25,000 to 35,000 clones, roughly nine tenths of them singletons. CDR3 length equals 13 residues. Germline V gives CDR1 MNHEY, CDR2 SVGAGI. The V end was cut by 1 base, the J end by 4 bases, with 6 bases between. This sample stems from a study of long-term antiretroviral therapy in people with HIV. As for the study in general: The earliest samples came from an era when ART typically awaited falling CD4 counts.

General observations from the study: Subsequent to ART, diversity was augmented yet persisted below that of transplant donor controls.

The starting material was unsorted PBMCs, obtained 3.1 years after starting antiretroviral therapy. This chain uses TRBV6-5 with TRBJ2-3; D gene uncertain. The origin of this receptor is a man younger than 30 with HIV. CDR3 residues: CASSYYKSDTQYF. DNA of the CDR3: TGTGCCAGCAGTTACTACAAGTCAGATACGCAGTATTTT.